This T cell receptor beta chain is drawn from a study of HIV-infected patients and healthy controls. Study-level results: Healthy controls shared more CDR3 sequences between individuals than HIV-infected patients did. No HLA typing of donors was done in this study. HIV+ repertoires were severely depleted of MAIT alpha-chain CDR3s, unlike healthy controls.

Germline V gene sequence: CDR1 MNHNY, CDR2 SVGAGI (reference sequence). The CDR3 runs 15 residues. V shed 11 bases and J 2 bases; nucleotides not matched to a gene: 10. This clonotype occurred many times. The antigen is undetermined. 500 ng RNA was reverse transcribed with alpha and beta constant-region primers. Using multiplexing indices, alpha and beta chain libraries were generated apart by chain-specific third strand synthesis. A roughly 21-cycle PCR with P5s and P7 primers followed a short adapter-adding first PCR. TCRdb reprocessed the 5' RACE reads with MiXCR, giving one entry per CDR3 protein. The sample includes almost 25,000 distinct CDR3 sequences, 8.5% to 9% seen only once; the top ten take around 4.1%. The repertoire came from unfractionated whole blood and reflected all unsorted peripheral T cells.

V is TRBV6-6 and J is TRBJ2-3; 10 bases fit TRBD1. This TCR came from an adult in good health. Sequencing input: blood. The CDR3 DNA follows: TGTGCCTCGACGAGGGACAGGGGCCCCACAGATACGCAGTATTTT. The encoded protein is CASTRDRGPTDTQYF.